The source of this T cell receptor (beta chain) is a study of cytomegalovirus exposure and HLA in healthy donors. Primers included in the PCR were 60 Vbeta and 13 Jbeta primers. The assay was immunoSEQ multiplex PCR, and TCRdb's table has in-frame clones only and misses some. The repertoire includes roughly 160,000 clones, 75% of them detected once, and around 8% sits in the top ten. V shed 2 bases, J shed 5 bases, and the junction held 5 bases outside the gene matches. The CDR3 length is 15 residues. Per the germline V gene, CDR1 is SGHNT and CDR2 is YYREEE (reference sequence). The sequence was obtained from a woman aged 40 to 50 in good health and CMV-seropositive. Material for sequencing was PBMCs. The rearrangement joins TRBV5-4 to TRBJ1-4; 8 positions agree with TRBD1. The CDR3: CASSFWDRSNEKLFF. The CDR3 nucleotides read TGTGCCAGCAGCTTCTGGGACAGGTCAAATGAAAAACTGTTTTTT. The full variable domain, its missing parts supplied by reference TRBV5-4 and TRBJ1-4, is ETGVTQSPTHLIKTRGQQVTLRCSSQSGHNTVSWYQQALGQGPQFIFQYYREEENGRGNFPPRFSGLQFPNYSSELNVNALELDDSALYLCASSFWDRSNEKLFFGSGTQLSVL.